This section outlines one T cell receptor beta chain sequence together with its context. The sample belongs to a study of identical twins. This CDR3 contains 14 residues. Trimming took 1 base from V and 7 from J, leaving 11 bases between them. MiXCR, run by TCRdb on the 5' RACE reads, gives a single entry per CDR3 protein. The sample yields about 550,000 distinct CDR3 sequences, 20% to 25% seen once. This sample also appeared in a second study, on yellow fever vaccine responses in identical twins.

The receptor comes from a woman aged 18 to 35 in good health. The sequencing input was CD4+ T cells sorted from blood. This chain joins TRBV12-3 or TRBV12-4 and TRBJ2-1; D is unclear. The CDR3 spells CASSLVPALNEQFF. The CDR3 nucleotides read TGTGCCAGCAGTTTAGTTCCTGCTCTTAATGAGCAGTTCTTC.